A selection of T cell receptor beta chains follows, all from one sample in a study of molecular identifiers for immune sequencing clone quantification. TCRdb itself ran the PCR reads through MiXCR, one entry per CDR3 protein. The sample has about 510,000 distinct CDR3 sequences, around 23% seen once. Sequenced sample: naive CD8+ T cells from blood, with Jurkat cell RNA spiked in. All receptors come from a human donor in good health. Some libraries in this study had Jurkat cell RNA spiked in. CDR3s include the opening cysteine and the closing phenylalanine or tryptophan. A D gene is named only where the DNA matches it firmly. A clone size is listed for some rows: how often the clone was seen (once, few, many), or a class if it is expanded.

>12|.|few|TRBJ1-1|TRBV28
TGTGCCAGCAGTTTACAGACTACCGAGCGTTTCTTT
CASSLQTTERFF
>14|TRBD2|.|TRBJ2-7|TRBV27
TGTGCCAGCAGTCCGGGACTAGCGGGAGTCGGGCAGTACTTC
CASSPGLAGVGQYF
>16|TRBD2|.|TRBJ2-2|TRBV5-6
TGTGCCAGCAGCTTGGATCTAGCGGGAGGCACCGGGGAGCTGTTTTTT
CASSLDLAGGTGELFF
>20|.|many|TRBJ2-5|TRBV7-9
TGTGCCAGCAGCCAAACCTCCGTGGGGGGGACAGCCGTCTACCAAGAGACCCAGTACTTC
CASSQTSVGGTAVYQETQYF
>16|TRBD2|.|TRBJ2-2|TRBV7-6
TGTGCCAGCAGCCCCCGACTAGCGGGGAACACCGGGGAGCTGTTTTTT
CASSPRLAGNTGELFF
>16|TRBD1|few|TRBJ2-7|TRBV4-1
TGCGCCAGCAGCCAAGACGGGACAGGGAGCTCCTACGAGCAGTACTTC
CASSQDGTGSSYEQYF
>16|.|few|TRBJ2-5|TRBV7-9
TGTGCCAGCAGCTTAGGGGTAGGAATGTACCAAGAGACCCAGTACTTC
CASSLGVGMYQETQYF
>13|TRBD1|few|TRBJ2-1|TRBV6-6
TGTGCCAGCAGTTACACGACAGGGAATGAGCAGTTCTTC
CASSYTTGNEQFF
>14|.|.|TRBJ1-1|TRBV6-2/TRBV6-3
TGTGCCAGCAGTTACACCGGGAGGGGCACTGAAGCTTTCTTT
CASSYTGRGTEAFF
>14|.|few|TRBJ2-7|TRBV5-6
TGTGCCAGCAGCTTGCAGCTCCGGGCCTACGAGCAGTACTTC
CASSLQLRAYEQYF
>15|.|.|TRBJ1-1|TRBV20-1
TGCAGTGCTAATTCCCCGACAGCCATGATCACTGAAGCTTTCTTT
CSANSPTAMITEAFF
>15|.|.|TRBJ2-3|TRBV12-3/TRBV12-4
TGTGCCAGCAGTTTTAGCGGACCAGCCACAGATACGCAGTATTTT
CASSFSGPATDTQYF
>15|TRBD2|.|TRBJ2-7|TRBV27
TGTGCCAGCAGTCCGCTACTAGCGGGGGCCTACGAGCAGTACTTC
CASSPLLAGAYEQYF
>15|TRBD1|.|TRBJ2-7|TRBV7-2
TGTGCCAGCAGCTTAGATCCCACTACAGGGGCCGGGCAGTACTTC
CASSLDPTTGAGQYF
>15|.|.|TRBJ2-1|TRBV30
TGTGCCTGGAGAAATGGGGACACACCGTACGATGAGCAGTTCTTC
CAWRNGDTPYDEQFF
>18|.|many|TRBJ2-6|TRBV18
TGTGCCAGCTCACCACCGAGGACACCCGCCTCTGGGGCCAACGTCCTGACTTTC
CASSPPRTPASGANVLTF
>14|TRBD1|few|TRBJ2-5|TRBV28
TGTGCCAGCAGCCAAAGGACAGGAAGAGAGACCCAGTACTTC
CASSQRTGRETQYF
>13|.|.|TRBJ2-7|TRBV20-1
TGCAGTGCTGCACCGACAGTACCTTACGAGCAGTACTTC
CSAAPTVPYEQYF
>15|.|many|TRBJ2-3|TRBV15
TGTGCCACCAGTCGAGGCCCGTCCCCCACAGATACGCAGTATTTT
CATSRGPSPTDTQYF
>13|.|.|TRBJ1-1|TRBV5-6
TGTGCCAGCAGCTTGGTTCGGAGCACTGAAGCTTTCTTT
CASSLVRSTEAFF
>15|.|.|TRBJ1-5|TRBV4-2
TGTGCCAGCAGCCAAGTTGTCGGAAGCAATCAGCCCCAGCATTTT
CASSQVVGSNQPQHF
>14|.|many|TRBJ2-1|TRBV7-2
TGTGCCAGCAGCTTAGCCTCAAACCCCAGTGAGCAGTTCTTC
CASSLASNPSEQFF
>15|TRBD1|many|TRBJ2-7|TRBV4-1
TGCGCCAGCAGCCAAGAAGATCAGGGGGCTGTCGAGCAGTACTTC
CASSQEDQGAVEQYF
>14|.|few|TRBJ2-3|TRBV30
TGTGCCTGGAGTGTATTACTGTACACAGATACGCAGTATTTT
CAWSVLLYTDTQYF
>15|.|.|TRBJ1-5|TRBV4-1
TGCGCCCGCAGCGCAGCAGGGGCAGGTAATCAGCCCCGGCATTTT
CARSAAGAGNQPRHF
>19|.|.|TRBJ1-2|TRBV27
TGTGCCAGCAGTTTATTCCCACTTAACGGGGGTGTGGGTTACTATGGCTACACCTTC
CASSLFPLNGGVGYYGYTF
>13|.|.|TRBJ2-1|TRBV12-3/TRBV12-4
TGTGCCAGCAGTTTATTGATTGAAAATGAGCAGTTCTTC
CASSLLIENEQFF
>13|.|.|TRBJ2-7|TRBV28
TGTGCCAGCAGTTTAAGCCACTCCTACGAGCAGTACTTC
CASSLSHSYEQYF
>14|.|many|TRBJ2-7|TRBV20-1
TGCAGTGCTAGGCTCGGACTCGCATCTCTCGAGCAGTACTTC
CSARLGLASLEQYF
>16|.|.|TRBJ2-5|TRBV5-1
TGCGCCAGCAGCTCCGGGGACATACTAGTGAGAGAGACCCAGTACTTC
CASSSGDILVRETQYF
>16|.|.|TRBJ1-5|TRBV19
TGTGCCAGTAGTATAGATGGGGGCGCGGGCAATCAGCCCCAGCATTTT
CASSIDGGAGNQPQHF
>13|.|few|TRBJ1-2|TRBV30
TGTGCCTGGAGTACGGACAGCAACTATGGCTACACCTTC
CAWSTDSNYGYTF
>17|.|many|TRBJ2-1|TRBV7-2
TGTGCCAGCAGCTTACTGGCGGGGGCGAGCTCCTACAATGAGCAGTTCTTC
CASSLLAGASSYNEQFF
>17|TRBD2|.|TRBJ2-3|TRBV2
TGTGCCAGCATGGGGCTAGCGGGAGGTGGAGGCACAGATACGCAGTATTTT
CASMGLAGGGGTDTQYF
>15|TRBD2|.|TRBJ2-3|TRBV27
TGTGCCAGCAGCACTAGGGACTACGGCACAGATACGCAGTATTTT
CASSTRDYGTDTQYF
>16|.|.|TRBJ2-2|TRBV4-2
TGTGCCAGCAGCCCCGGACCGCCGACGAACACCGGGGAGCTGTTTTTT
CASSPGPPTNTGELFF
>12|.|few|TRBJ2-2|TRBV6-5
TGTGCCAGCAGTTTTAAAACCGGGGAGCTGTTTTTT
CASSFKTGELFF
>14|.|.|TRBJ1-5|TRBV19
TGTGCCAGTACCGCGATCCCAGGGAATCAGCCCCAGCACTTT
CASTAIPGNQPQHF
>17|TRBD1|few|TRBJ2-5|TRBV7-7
TGTGCTAGCAGCTCACCTTCCGGGACAGGGGGCGAGGAGACCCAGTACTTC
CASSSPSGTGGEETQYF
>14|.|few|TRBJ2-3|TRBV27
TGTGCCGATTCCGAGGTACCAAGCACAGATACGCAGTATTTT
CADSEVPSTDTQYF
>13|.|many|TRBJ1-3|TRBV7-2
TGTGCCAGCACCCACTACACTGGAAACACCATATATTTT
CASTHYTGNTIYF
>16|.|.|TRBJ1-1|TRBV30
TGTGCCTGGAGTGTACGGGGTGGCGGGGGAAACACTGAAGCTTTCTTT
CAWSVRGGGGNTEAFF
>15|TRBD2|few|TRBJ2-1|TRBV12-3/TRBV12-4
TGTGCCAGCAGTCCCCCCTTGACTAGCGACAATGAGCAGTTCTTC
CASSPPLTSDNEQFF
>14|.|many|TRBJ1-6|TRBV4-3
TGCGCCAGCAGCCAAGGGCGGACCGGCGGGCCCCTCCACTTT
CASSQGRTGGPLHF
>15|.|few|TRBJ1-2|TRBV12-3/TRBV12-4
TGTGCCAGCAGCCCCGGCGGGGACGGGCTGTATGGCTACACCTTC
CASSPGGDGLYGYTF
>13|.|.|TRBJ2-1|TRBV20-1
TGCAGTGCGCGGGACTCGACTACCAATGAGCAGTTCTTC
CSARDSTTNEQFF
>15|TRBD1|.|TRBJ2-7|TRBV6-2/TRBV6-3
TGTGCCAGCAGTCCCCGACAGGGGGGTAGGAACGAGCAGTACTTC
CASSPRQGGRNEQYF
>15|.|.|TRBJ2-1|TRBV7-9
TGTGCCAGCAGCTTACATGGGAGCTCCTACAATGAGCGGTTCTTC
CASSLHGSSYNERFF